This T cell receptor beta chain was recovered during a study of cytomegalovirus exposure and HLA in healthy donors (dated by TCRdb to the late 2010s). The study in broad terms: An earlier analysis of several hundred of the donors reported about 250 Gb of sequence data and more than 90 million unique TCR beta sequences from 150 million to 200 million T cells. The study aimed to test whether cataloging public T cell receptors could reveal signatures of past pathogen exposure. A later analysis re-analyzed previously published TCR beta repertoires from 666 donors and added high-resolution HLA genotyping to study TCR occurrence patterns. Donor age, sex, ethnicity and CMV serostatus were collected together with the repertoire data. Approximately 310 gigabases of sequencing data and 80 million or so unique TCR sequences were included in an early release covering around 650 HLA-typed donors. A later genetic analysis took genome-wide SNP genotypes for about 65% of the roughly 670 donors and used that subset as a discovery cohort. Both class I and class II loci were covered by HLA typing, at four-digit resolution. An earlier analysis of 587 of the donors applied high-throughput TCR beta sequencing to assess whether each TCR beta V gene segment acted as functional or pseudogenic. Besides the first cohort of around 670 subjects, a separate validation cohort made up of 120 different subjects was used. The later analysis used no new phenotypic data to find candidate immune exposures, relying instead on TCR beta sequences and their occurrence across donors. The number of typed donors differed by locus: about 620-640 for A, B, C, DRB1 and DQB1; 500 to 550 for DQA1; some 610 for DPA1; and some 450 for DPB1. Across some 400 genotyped donors of the cohort, an average of about 240,000 unique TCR beta nucleotide sequences per donor were sequenced, and about a sixth of those sequences were non-productive. The study used immunosequencing to profile the T cell repertoires of approximately 690 subjects and linked those repertoires to cytomegalovirus serostatus. The genetic ancestry cluster associated with self-reported Caucasian donors included roughly 84% of the 350 to 500 genotyped donors. Every discovery cohort repertoire had been produced on one sequencing platform. Four or five DR-DQ haplotypes were handled as single units for association and clustering, since linkage in the cohort was strong. To predict cytomegalovirus infection status, the study brought together high-throughput TCR immunosequencing, statistical association of individual TCRs with disease status, and machine learning.

The CDR3 runs 13 residues from the cysteine to the phenylalanine. The retained sequence is limited to the CDR3, 39 bases, with the frame set at the first base. V sheds 1 base and J sheds 2 bases, leaving 7 bases between their ends. Per the germline V gene, SGHRS is the CDR1 and YFSETQ is the CDR2. The cohort consisted of 650 to 850 healthy bone marrow donors. All cohort members were sampled while nominally healthy, although unrecorded immune exposures were likely present. The donor was CMV seronegative and was included in the group of around 320 seronegative cohort members. A peripheral blood sample was collected from each donor, and TCR beta sequencing was performed on peripheral blood mononuclear cells. Genomic DNA was extracted from the blood cell samples with the Qiagen DNeasy Blood Extraction Kit. The study at large found these results: The 87-base-pair reads could not distinguish some IMGT-functional V segments, including TRBV6-2 and TRBV6-3, so those segments were excluded. A cluster of highly shared sequence variants was judged likely to be a technical artifact of the sequencing pipeline. Correlated functional status among segregating V segments might be attributable to linkage disequilibrium, but an unknown experimental factor could not be ruled out. The authors suggested that the approach could potentially be generalized to other disease states and immunological phenotypes. While some public TCRs were present in many individuals, most TCR sequences turned up only very rarely across donors. An association between a missense DCLRE1C variant and V-gene and J-gene trimming of TCR beta chains was found in a later genetic analysis and replicated in an independent cohort. A later analysis found that most CMV-associated TCR beta chains appeared HLA-restricted, with HLA associations seemingly driven largely by CMV exposure. The earlier analysis of approximately 540 of the donors excluded approximately 17 rarely observed V segments, including chromosome 9 orphons, because counts were too low. In an earlier analysis of 587 of the donors, most TCR beta V segments appeared in productive rearrangements about 87% or about 30% of the time, broadly matching IMGT annotations. In a later analysis, the rate of TCR association differed among HLA loci, with DRB1 alleles having the most associated TCRs and HLA-C alleles having the fewest. A further reported finding was that TCR beta sequences accurately predicted the HLA-A and HLA-B alleles for most subjects in the first cohort. According to a later analysis, parvovirus B19, influenza, CMV and Epstein-Barr virus appeared linked to several top co-occurrence clusters. A few of the identified cytomegalovirus-associated TCR beta chains were confirmed in vitro to be specific for cytomegalovirus antigens. Sequencing depth was assumed to be roughly uniform across donors in the presence/absence analyses, though that assumption may not hold. In the study, about 150 TCR beta chains were listed as associated with cytomegalovirus. The only immune exposure information available for the cohort was CMV serostatus. A later analysis associated about 16,000 TCR beta sequences with specific HLA alleles at a false discovery rate of 0.05. When HLA alleles, especially DR and DQ, strongly co-occurred, TCR associations were difficult to assign to individual alleles. In both the original and validation cohorts, the classifier was reported to diagnose cytomegalovirus status with high specificity and sensitivity. This cohort had only TCR beta chains sequenced, and the lack of alpha or paired-chain data limited which features could be detected. Because some donors lacked HLA typing at each locus, the association tests relied only on the typed subset. In a later analysis, HLA-associated TCR beta chains were found to be more clonally expanded and to have lower generation probabilities than equally common non-associated chains. In a later genetic analysis, fewer N-insertions in productive TCRs were reported among donors in an Asian-associated ancestry cluster than the roughly 700-donor mean.

About this clone itself: The antigen it recognizes is unknown. Base-call qualities are not available, and no considerably larger clone is one nucleotide away.

The library relied on the immunoSEQ multiplex PCR assay. For the multiplex PCR, a mixture combining 60 forward primers for TCR Vbeta segments and 13 reverse primers for TCR Jbeta segments was used. A multiplex PCR assay on genomic DNA amplified the CDR3 region of rearranged TCR beta genes. The amplified TCR beta libraries were sequenced on the Illumina HiSeq System as 87-base-pair reads. The original methods were these. Across the 600 to 700 repertoires, a later analysis counted 80 million or so unique TCR beta chains, some 11 million of which were shared by at least two donors. A nearest-neighbor algorithm error-corrected the raw reads and collapsed the reads into unique sequences, merging closely related sequences to remove PCR and sequencing errors. CDR3 sequences were aligned to IMGT reference sequences to assign V, D and J gene segments. Each retained sequence needed at least a six-nucleotide match to both a V gene segment and a J gene segment. A rearrangement counted as productive if the CDR3 had no stop codons and remained in frame with V and J, and every other rearrangement counted as non-productive. CDR3 was defined according to IMGT convention as the region running from the second conserved V-encoded cysteine to the conserved J-encoded phenylalanine. The earlier analysis of some 600 of the donors excluded sequences that lacked an unambiguous match to a single V gene segment. An earlier analysis of some 610 of the donors called V segments functional above 56.7% productive rearrangements and segregating when the between-donor standard deviation exceeded 5%. A statistical classification framework was built for diagnosing cytomegalovirus status from the catalog of TCR beta chain sequences. V and J gene assignment, in a later analysis, came from comparing TCR nucleotide sequences with IMGT/GENE-DB human TR gene sequences. The TCRdist pipeline was used in a later analysis to assign CDR3 sequences and most-parsimonious VDJ recombination scenarios. In a later analysis, every TCR beta chain was defined by the combination of its CDR3 amino acid sequence and its V-gene family, and reads without a unique V-gene family were dropped. To address suspected cross-contamination and a sequencing artifact, a later analysis removed roughly 640 highly shared, low-generation-probability nucleotide sequences. A later analysis calculated a clonal expansion index for each public chain from normalized within-repertoire ranks of inferred template counts. A later analysis computed generation probabilities with a VDJ recombination model fitted to out-of-frame rearrangements, and checked the results against IGoR. In a later analysis, TCR-TCR, TCR-HLA and TCR-CMV co-occurrence was scored with hypergeometric tests, and a repertoire-size bias correction was applied to TCR pairs. In a later analysis, false discovery rates were estimated by permuting HLA or CMV assignments 20 times. In a later analysis, co-occurring TCRs were grouped using DBSCAN, with TCRdist sequence similarity added in when clustering inside HLA-allele-positive subsets. Co-occurrence clustering excluded repertoires with fewer than 30,000 or more than 120,000 public chains, plus five with anomalous nucleotide sharing. TCRdb obtained this table from immuneACCESS and retained in-frame rearrangements with V and J assigned. These tables miss some clones; where compared with another copy, unresolved V genes account for less than half of the shortfall, and the remainder is unexplained. For V, J and clone size, that table is used; D and trimming come from the DNA. In this sample the table shows around 99,000 clones, about four fifths of which occur a single time. In total, the top ten clones hold around 2.1% of the sample.

Sequencing was performed on PBMCs. The chain is assembled from TRBV5-1 and TRBJ2-7; the D region possibly corresponds to TRBD2 (5 bases align). This TCR derives from a woman in her thirties in good health and CMV-seronegative. This receptor has the CDR3 CASSLSGTYEQYF. Here is the DNA: TGCGCCAGCAGCTTGTCCGGGACCTACGAGCAGTACTTC.